This paragraph covers one TCR beta chain sequence. Other DNA sequences within the sample encode an identical CDR3. The data derive from a study of blood T cell repertoires in COVID-19. The age range of participants was 18 to 89 years, with residence in around 22 US areas. Each participant's cohort was designated according to participant-reported clinical history. No more than 2 weeks before study entry, exposed participants had met a case of COVID-19. Germline assignment: CDR1 LNHDA and CDR2 SQIVND (reference sequence). The CDR3 has 13 residues. Trimming at V came to 7 bases and at J to 3 bases, leaving 5 bases not matched to a gene. As processed by the authors: Reference gene primer amplification in the assay estimated nucleated cell counts. Sequencing used immunoSEQ multiplex PCR; TCRdb keeps in-frame clones, though not all of them. V and J calls and clone size come straight from that table; D and trimming were deduced from the DNA. The data hold 350,000 to 400,000 clones, with approximately 93% observed a single time.

Sequenced material: PBMCs or T cells enriched from blood (not recorded which). This receptor was taken from a middle-aged woman who had been exposed to COVID-19. The chain recombines TRBV19 with TRBJ1-2; 7 bases are a match to TRBD1. CDR3 DNA sequence: TGTGCCAGTAAACAGGGGATTGACTATGGCTACACCTTC. This codes for CASKQGIDYGYTF. The full variable domain, in which reference TRBV19 and TRBJ1-2 provide the parts outside the CDR3, is DGGITQSPKYLFRKEGQNVTLSCEQNLNHDAMYWYRQDPGQGLRLIYYSQIVNDFQKGDIAEGYSVSREKKESFPLTVTSAQKNPTAFYLCASKQGIDYGYTFGSGTRLTVV.